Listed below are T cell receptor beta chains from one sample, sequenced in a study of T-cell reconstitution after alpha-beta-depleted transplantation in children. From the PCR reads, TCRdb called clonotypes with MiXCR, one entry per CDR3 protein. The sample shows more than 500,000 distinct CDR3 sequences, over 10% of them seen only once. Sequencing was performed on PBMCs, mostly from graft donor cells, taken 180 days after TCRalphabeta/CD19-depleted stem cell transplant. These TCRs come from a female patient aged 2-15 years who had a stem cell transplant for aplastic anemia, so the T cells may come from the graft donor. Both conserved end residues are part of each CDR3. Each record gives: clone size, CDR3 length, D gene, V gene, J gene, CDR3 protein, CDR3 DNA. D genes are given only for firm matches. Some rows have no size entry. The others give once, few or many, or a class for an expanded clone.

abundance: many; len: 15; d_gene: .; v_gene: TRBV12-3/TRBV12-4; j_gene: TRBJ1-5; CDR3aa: CASSSPGSFRQPQHF; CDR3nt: TGTGCCAGCAGTTCCCCAGGGTCTTTTCGTCAGCCCCAGCATTTT
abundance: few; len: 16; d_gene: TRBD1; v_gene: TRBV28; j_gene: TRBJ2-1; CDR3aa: CASSLGQGKSYNEQFF; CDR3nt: TGTGCCAGCAGTTTGGGACAGGGGAAGTCCTACAATGAGCAGTTCTTC
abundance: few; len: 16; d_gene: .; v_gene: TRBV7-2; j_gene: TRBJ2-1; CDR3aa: CASSLAGGPGWNEQFF; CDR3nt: TGTGCCAGCAGCTTAGCGGGGGGGCCGGGGTGGAATGAGCAGTTCTTC
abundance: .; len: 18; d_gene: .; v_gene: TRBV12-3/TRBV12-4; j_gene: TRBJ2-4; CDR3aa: CASTEHRGTALAKNIQYF; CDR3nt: TGTGCCAGCACCGAGCACCGGGGTACTGCCTTAGCCAAAAACATTCAGTACTTC
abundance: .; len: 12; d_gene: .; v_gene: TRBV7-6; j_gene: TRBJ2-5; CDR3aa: CASSYRSAAQYF; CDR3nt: TGTGCCAGCAGCTACAGGTCCGCGGCCCAGTACTTC
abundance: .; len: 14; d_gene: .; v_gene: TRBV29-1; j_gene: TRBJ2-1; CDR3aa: CSTGGQISYNEQFF; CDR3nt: TGCAGCACCGGGGGTCAGATCTCCTACAATGAGCAGTTCTTC
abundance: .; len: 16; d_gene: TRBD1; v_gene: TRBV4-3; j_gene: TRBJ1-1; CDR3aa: CASSQPGQGYKTEAFF; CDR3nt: TGCGCCAGCAGCCAACCTGGACAGGGTTATAAGACTGAAGCTTTCTTT
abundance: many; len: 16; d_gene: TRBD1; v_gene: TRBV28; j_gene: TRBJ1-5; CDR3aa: CASSLTGTGSNQPQHF; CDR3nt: TGTGCCAGCAGTTTAACCGGGACAGGGTCAAATCAGCCCCAGCATTTT
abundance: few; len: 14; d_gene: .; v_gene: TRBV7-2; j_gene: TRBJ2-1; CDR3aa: CASSLVAPAHEQFF; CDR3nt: TGTGCCAGCAGCTTAGTGGCCCCAGCGCATGAGCAGTTCTTC
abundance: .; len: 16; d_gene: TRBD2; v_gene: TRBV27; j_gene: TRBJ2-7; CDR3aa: CASNRLAGGPSHEQYF; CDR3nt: TGTGCCAGCAACCGACTAGCGGGAGGGCCCTCCCACGAGCAGTACTTC
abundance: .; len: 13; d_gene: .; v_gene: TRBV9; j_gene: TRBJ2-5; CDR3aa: CASSSETGETQYF; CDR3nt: TGTGCCAGCAGCTCCGAGACTGGGGAGACCCAGTACTTC
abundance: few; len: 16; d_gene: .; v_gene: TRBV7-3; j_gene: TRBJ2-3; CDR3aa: CASSLTQSGRGTTQYF; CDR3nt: TGTGCCAGCAGCTTAACTCAATCAGGCCGGGGGACTACGCAGTATTTT
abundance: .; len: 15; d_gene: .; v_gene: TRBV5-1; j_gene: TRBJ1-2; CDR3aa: CASSLEGRVSYGYTF; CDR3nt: TGCGCCAGCAGCCTGGAAGGACGCGTTTCCTATGGCTACACCTTC
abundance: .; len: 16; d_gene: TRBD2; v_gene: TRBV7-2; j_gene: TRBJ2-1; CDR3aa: CASSLLRVGGYNEQFF; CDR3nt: TGTGCCAGCAGCCTTTTACGAGTGGGAGGGTACAATGAGCAGTTCTTC
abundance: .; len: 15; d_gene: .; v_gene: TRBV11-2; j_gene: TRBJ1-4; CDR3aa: CASSLSWSPNEKLFF; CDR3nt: TGTGCCAGCAGCTTAAGTTGGAGCCCTAATGAAAAACTGTTTTTT
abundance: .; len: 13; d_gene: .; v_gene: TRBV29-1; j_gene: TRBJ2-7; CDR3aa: CSVRDRRLYEQYF; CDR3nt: TGCAGCGTTCGAGACAGGAGACTCTACGAGCAGTACTTC
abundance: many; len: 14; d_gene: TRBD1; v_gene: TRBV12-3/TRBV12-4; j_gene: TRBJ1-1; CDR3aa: CASSLKGANTEAFF; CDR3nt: TGTGCCAGCAGTTTGAAGGGGGCGAACACTGAAGCTTTCTTT
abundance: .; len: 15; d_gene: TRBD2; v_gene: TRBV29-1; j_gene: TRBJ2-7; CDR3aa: CSVEGTSGRSYEQYF; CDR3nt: TGCAGCGTTGAAGGGACTAGCGGGCGCTCCTACGAGCAGTACTTC
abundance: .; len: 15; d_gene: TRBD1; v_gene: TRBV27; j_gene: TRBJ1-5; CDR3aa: CASSAQGASIQPQHF; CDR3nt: TGTGCCAGCAGTGCACAGGGGGCTTCAATTCAGCCCCAGCATTTT
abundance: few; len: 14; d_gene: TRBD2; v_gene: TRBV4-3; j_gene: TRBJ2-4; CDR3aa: CASSQDRLAGVRYF; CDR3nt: TGCGCCAGCAGCCAAGATAGGCTAGCGGGAGTACGGTACTTC
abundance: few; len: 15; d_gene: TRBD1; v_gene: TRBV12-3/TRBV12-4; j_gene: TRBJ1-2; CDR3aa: CASSLGTGGSYGYTF; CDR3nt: TGTGCCAGCAGTCTCGGGACAGGGGGTAGCTATGGCTACACCTTC
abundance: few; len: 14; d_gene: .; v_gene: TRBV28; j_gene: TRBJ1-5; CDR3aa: CASNLLRENQPQHF; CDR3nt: TGTGCCAGCAACCTACTCAGGGAGAATCAGCCCCAGCATTTT
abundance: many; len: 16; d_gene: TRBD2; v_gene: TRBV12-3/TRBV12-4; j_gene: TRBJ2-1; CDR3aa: CASSLLLAVDYNEQFF; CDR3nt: TGTGCCAGCAGTTTGCTACTAGCGGTAGACTACAATGAGCAGTTCTTC
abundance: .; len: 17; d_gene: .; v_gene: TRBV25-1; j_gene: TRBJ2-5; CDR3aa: CASSEYTQDSPGETQYF; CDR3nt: TGTGCCAGCAGTGAATATACCCAGGACAGCCCCGGGGAGACCCAGTACTTC
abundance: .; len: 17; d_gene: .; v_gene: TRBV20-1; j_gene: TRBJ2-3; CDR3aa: CSARDLSREMVADTQYF; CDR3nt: TGCAGTGCTAGAGATCTCTCCCGGGAGATGGTAGCAGATACGCAGTATTTT
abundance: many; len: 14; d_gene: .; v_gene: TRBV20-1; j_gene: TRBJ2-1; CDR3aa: CSARATSSYNEQFF; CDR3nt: TGCAGTGCTAGAGCGACTAGCTCCTACAATGAGCAGTTCTTC
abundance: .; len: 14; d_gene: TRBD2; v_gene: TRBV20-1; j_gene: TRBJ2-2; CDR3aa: CSASGTKNTGELFF; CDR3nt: TGCAGTGCTTCCGGGACTAAGAACACCGGGGAGCTGTTTTTT
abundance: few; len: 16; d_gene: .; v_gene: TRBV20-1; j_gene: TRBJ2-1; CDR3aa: CSARGSDSQTYNEQFF; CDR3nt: TGCAGTGCTAGAGGATCGGACAGCCAGACCTACAATGAGCAGTTCTTC
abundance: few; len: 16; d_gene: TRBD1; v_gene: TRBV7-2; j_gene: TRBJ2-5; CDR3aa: CASSHRDRGLQETQYF; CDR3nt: TGTGCCAGCAGCCATAGGGACAGGGGGTTGCAAGAGACCCAGTACTTC
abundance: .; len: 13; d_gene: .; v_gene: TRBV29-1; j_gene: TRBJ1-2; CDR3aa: CSASSSGNYGYTF; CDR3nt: TGCAGCGCCTCTTCGTCCGGAAACTATGGCTACACCTTC
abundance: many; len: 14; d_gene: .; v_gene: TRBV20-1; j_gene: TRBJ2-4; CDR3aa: CSARDRGAKNIQYF; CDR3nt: TGCAGTGCTAGAGATAGGGGGGCCAAAAACATTCAGTACTTC
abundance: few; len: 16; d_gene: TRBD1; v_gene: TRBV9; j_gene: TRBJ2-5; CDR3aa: CASSVAWDRGQETQYF; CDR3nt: TGTGCCAGCAGCGTAGCTTGGGACAGGGGGCAAGAGACCCAGTACTTC
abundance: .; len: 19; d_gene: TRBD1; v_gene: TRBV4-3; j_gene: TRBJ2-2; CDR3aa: CASSQVGQGANGFTGELFF; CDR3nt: TGCGCCAGCAGCCAAGTAGGACAGGGGGCAAATGGATTCACCGGGGAGCTGTTTTTT
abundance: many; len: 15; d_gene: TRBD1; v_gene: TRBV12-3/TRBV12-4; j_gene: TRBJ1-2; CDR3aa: CASSSSGGANYGYTF; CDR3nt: TGTGCCAGCAGTTCATCAGGGGGGGCTAACTATGGCTACACCTTC
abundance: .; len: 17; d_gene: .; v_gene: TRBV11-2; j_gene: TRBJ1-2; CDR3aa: CASSLVGRNPPNYGYTF; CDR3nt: TGTGCCAGCAGCTTAGTGGGCAGGAACCCTCCTAACTATGGCTACACCTTC
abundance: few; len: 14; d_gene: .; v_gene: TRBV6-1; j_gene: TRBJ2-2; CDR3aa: CASKESTGTGELFF; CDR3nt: TGTGCCAGCAAGGAGAGTACCGGAACCGGGGAGCTGTTTTTT
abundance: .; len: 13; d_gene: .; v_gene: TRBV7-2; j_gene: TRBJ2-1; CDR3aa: CASSLVISDEQFF; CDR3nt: TGTGCCAGCAGCTTAGTAATATCGGATGAGCAGTTCTTC